This T cell receptor (beta chain) was profiled in a study of blood T cells in healthy people across ages. A second PCR, run for roughly 7 to 11 cycles, used a sample-barcoded 5' primer plus a J-beta primer mix. Each CDR3 protein is one row after TCRdb ran MiXCR on the 5' RACE reads. Of about 500,000 distinct CDR3 sequences listed, 24% are singletons. CDR1 is WNHNN and CDR2 is SYGVQD in the germline V gene (reference sequence). The CDR3 runs to 13 residues. The ends were cut back, 5 bases at V and 5 bases at J, with 12 bases in the middle. Every sample gave at least 5.5 micrograms of total RNA when it was extracted. This same sample was also taken into another study, of T cells of mothers and their children.

The genes are TRBV10-1 and TRBJ1-2; D not resolved. Sequencing was performed on blood. This sequence originates from a boy aged 10-17 years in good health. Here the CDR3 reads CASSPGAPYGYTF. The CDR3, as DNA: TGCGCCAGCAGTCCGGGAGCTCCGTATGGCTACACCTTC.